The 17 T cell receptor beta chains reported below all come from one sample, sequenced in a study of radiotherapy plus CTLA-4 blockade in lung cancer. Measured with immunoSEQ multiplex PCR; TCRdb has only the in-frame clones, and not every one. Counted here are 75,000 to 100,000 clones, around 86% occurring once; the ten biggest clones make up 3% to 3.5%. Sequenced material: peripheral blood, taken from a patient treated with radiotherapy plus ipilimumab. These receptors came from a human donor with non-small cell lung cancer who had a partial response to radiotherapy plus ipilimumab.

CDR3 amino acids: CASSIGGTQYF. The CDR3 bases are TGTGCCAGCAGTATAGGGGGGACCCAGTACTTC. V is TRBV28 and J is TRBJ2-5, with a weak D call TRBD1 (6 bases). This CDR3 contains 11 residues. Trimming left V 5 bases short and J 7 bases short, with 8 bases between. In germline, CDR1 is MDHEN, CDR2 SYDVKM.

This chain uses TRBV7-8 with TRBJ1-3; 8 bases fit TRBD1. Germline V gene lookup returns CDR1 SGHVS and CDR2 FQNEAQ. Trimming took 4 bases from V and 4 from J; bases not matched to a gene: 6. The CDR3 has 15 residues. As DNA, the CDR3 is TGTGCCAGCAGCTCCCAGACAGGGGTGGGAAACACCATATATTTT. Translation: CASSSQTGVGNTIYF.

CDR3 sequence (DNA): TGTGCCAGCAGTTCGCCCGGGACAGGCATCTATGGCTACACCTTC. Translation gives CASSSPGTGIYGYTF. V and J are TRBV28 and TRBJ1-2, with 8 nucleotides matching TRBD1. Germline CDR1 is MDHEN and CDR2 is SYDVKM. CDR3 length: 15 amino acids. V lost 4 bases, J lost 4 bases, and 8 bases stayed unmatched.

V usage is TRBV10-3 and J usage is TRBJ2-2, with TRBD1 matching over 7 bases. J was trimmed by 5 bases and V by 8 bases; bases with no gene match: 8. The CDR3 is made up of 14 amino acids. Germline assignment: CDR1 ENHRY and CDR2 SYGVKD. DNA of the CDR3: TGTGCCATCGCACCGGGACAGACGACCGGGGAGCTGTTTTTT. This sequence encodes CAIAPGQTTGELFF.

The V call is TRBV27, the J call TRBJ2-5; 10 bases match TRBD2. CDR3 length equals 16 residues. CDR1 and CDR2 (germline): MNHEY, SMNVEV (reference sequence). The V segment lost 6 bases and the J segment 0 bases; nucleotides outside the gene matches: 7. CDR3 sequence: CASRPRTSGNQETQYF. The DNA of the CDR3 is TGTGCCAGCAGACCCAGGACTAGCGGAAACCAAGAGACCCAGTACTTC.

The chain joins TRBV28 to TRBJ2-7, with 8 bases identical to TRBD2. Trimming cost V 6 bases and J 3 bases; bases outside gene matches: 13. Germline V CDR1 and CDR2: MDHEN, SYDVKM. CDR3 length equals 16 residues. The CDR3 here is CASRQGGSAGDYEQYF. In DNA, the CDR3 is TGTGCCAGCAGGCAAGGAGGGTCAGCGGGGGACTACGAGCAGTACTTC.

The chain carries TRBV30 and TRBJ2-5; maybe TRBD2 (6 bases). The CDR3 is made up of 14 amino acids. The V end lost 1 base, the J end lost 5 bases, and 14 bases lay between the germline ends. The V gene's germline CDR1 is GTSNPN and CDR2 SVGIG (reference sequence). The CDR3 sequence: CAWSGRELRETQYF. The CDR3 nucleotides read TGTGCCTGGAGTGGTCGGGAGTTACGGGAGACCCAGTACTTC. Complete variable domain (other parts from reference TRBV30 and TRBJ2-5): SQTIHQWPATLVQPVGSPLSLECTVEGTSNPNLYWYRQAAGRGLQLLFYSVGIGQISSEVPQNLSASRPQDRQFILSSKKLLLSDSGFYLCAWSGRELRETQYFGPGTRLLVL.

CDR3 in amino acids: CASSSGTGGSGNTIYF. The CDR3 coding sequence is TGTGCCAGCAGTTCAGGGACAGGGGGATCTGGAAACACCATATATTTT. The chain carries TRBV27 and TRBJ1-3, with 11 bases fitting TRBD1. Germline V gene lookup returns CDR1 MNHEY and CDR2 SMNVEV (reference sequence). V lost 4 bases and J lost 1; bases outside the gene matches: 3. The CDR3 has 16 amino acids.

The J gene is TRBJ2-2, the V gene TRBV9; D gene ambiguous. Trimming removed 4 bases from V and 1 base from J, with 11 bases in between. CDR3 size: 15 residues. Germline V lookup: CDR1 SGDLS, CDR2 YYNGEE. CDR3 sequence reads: CASSSSTGNTGELFF. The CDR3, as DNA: TGTGCCAGCAGCTCCTCGACGGGGAACACCGGGGAGCTGTTTTTT.

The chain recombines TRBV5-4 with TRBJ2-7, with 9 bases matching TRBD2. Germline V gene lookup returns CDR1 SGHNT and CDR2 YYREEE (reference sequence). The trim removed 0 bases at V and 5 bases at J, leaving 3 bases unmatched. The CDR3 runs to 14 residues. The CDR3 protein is CASSLESSGNEQYF. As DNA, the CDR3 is TGTGCCAGCAGCTTGGAGTCTAGCGGGAACGAGCAGTACTTC. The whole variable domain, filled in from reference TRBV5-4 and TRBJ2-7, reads ETGVTQSPTHLIKTRGQQVTLRCSSQSGHNTVSWYQQALGQGPQFIFQYYREEENGRGNFPPRFSGLQFPNYSSELNVNALELDDSALYLCASSLESSGNEQYFGPGTRLTVT.

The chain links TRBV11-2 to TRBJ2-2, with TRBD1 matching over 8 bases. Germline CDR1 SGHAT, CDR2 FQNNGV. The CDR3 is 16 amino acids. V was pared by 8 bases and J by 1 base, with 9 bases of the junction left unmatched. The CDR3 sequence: CASGRQGAMNTGELFF. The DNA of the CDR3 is TGTGCCAGCGGTAGGCAGGGGGCGATGAACACCGGGGAGCTGTTTTTT.

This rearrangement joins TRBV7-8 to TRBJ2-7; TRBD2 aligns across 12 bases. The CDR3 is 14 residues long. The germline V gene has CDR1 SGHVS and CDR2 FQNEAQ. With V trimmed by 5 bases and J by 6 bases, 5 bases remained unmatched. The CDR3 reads CASSPSGRAGEQYF. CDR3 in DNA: TGTGCCAGCAGCCCTAGCGGGAGGGCAGGCGAGCAGTACTTC.

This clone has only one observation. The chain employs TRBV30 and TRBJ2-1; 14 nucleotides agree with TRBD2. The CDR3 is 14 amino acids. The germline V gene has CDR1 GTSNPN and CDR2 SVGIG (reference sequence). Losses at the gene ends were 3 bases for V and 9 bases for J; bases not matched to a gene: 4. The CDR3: CAWRGLAGDLEQFF. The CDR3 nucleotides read TGTGCCTGGAGGGGACTAGCGGGAGATCTTGAGCAGTTCTTC.

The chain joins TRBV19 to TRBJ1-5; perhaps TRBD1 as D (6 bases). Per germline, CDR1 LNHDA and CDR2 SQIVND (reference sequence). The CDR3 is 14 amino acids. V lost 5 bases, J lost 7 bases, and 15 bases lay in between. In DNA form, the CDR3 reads TGTGCCAGTAGTTCTACAGGGCCCCGGCAGCCCCAGCATTTT. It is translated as CASSSTGPRQPQHF.

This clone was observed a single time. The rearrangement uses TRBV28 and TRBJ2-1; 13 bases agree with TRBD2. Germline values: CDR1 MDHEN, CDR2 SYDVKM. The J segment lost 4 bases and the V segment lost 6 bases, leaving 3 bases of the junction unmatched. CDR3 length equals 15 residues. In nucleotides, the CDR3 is TGTGCCAGCAGGACTAGCGGGGGGATTTACAATGAGCAGTTCTTC. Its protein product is CASRTSGGIYNEQFF. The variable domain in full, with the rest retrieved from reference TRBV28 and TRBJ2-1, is DVKVTQSSRYLVKRTGEKVFLECVQDMDHENMFWYRQDPGLGLRLIYFSYDVKMKEKGDIPEGYSVSREKKERFSLILESASTNQTSMYLCASRTSGGIYNEQFFGPGTRLTVL.

CDR3 in amino acids: CASSIEGQGGQPQHF. DNA for the CDR3: TGTGCCAGTAGTATAGAAGGGCAGGGCGGTCAGCCCCAGCATTTT. The V and J genes are TRBV19 and TRBJ1-5; D perhaps matches TRBD1 (5 bases). With 0 bases removed from V and 6 bases from J, the gap between germline ends came to 12 bases. Per germline, CDR1 LNHDA and CDR2 SQIVND (reference sequence). This CDR3 comprises 15 residues. Full variable domain (outside the CDR3, taken from reference TRBV19 and TRBJ1-5): DGGITQSPKYLFRKEGQNVTLSCEQNLNHDAMYWYRQDPGQGLRLIYYSQIVNDFQKGDIAEGYSVSREKKESFPLTVTSAQKNPTAFYLCASSIEGQGGQPQHFGDGTRLSIL.

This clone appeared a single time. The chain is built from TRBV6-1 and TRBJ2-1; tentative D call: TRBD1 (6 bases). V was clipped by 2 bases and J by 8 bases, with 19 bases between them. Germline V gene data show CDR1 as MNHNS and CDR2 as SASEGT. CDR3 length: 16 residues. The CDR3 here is CASSEPGQGHGDEQFF. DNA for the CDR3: TGTGCCAGCAGTGAACCGGGGCAGGGGCACGGTGATGAGCAGTTCTTC.